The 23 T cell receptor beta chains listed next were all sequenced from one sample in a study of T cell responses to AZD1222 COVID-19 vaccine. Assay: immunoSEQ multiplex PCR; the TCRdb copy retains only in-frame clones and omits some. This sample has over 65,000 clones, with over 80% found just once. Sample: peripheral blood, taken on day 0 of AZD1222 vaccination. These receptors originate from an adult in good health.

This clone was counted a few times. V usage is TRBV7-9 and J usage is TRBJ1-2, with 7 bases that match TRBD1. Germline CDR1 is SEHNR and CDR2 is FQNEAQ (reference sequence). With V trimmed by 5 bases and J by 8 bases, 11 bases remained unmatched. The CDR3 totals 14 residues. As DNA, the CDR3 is TGTGCCAGCAGCCTGAACACAGGGGTTTACGGCTACACCTTC. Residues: CASSLNTGVYGYTF.

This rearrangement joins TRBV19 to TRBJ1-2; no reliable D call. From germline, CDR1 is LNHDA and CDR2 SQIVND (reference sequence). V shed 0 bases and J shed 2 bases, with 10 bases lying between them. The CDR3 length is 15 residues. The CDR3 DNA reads TGTGCCAGTAGTATAGATCGGGAGCTAAACTATGGCTACACCTTC. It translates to CASSIDRELNYGYTF.

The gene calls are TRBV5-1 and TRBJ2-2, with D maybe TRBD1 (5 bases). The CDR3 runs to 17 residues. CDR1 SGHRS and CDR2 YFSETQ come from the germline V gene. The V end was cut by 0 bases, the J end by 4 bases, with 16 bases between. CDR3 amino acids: CASSLERQGRATGELFF. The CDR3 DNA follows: TGCGCCAGCAGCTTGGAGCGCCAGGGTCGTGCCACCGGGGAGCTGTTTTTT.

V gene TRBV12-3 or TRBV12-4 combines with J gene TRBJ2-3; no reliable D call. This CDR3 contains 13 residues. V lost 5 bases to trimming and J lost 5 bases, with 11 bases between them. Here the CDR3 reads CASSHGRIDTQYF. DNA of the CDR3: TGTGCCAGCAGTCACGGTCGGATAGATACGCAGTATTTT.

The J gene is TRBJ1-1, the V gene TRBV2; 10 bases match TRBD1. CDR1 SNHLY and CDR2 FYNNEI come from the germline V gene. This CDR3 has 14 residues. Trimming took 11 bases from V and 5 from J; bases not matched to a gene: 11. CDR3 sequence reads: CAPRSDRGLTEAFF. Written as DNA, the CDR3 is TGTGCCCCCCGTTCCGACAGGGGGCTGACTGAAGCTTTCTTT. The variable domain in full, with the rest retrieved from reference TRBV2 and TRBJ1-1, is EPEVTQTPSHQVTQMGQEVILRCVPISNHLYFYWYRQILGQKVEFLVSFYNNEISEKSEIFDDQFSVERPDGSNFTLKIRSTKLEDSAMYFCAPRSDRGLTEAFFGQGTRLTVV.

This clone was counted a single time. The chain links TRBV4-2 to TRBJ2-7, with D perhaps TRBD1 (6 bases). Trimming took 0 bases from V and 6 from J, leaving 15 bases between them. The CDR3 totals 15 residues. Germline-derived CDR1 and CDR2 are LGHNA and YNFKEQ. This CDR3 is CASSQDLNRAGEQYF. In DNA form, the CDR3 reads TGTGCCAGCAGCCAAGACCTCAACAGGGCAGGCGAGCAGTACTTC.

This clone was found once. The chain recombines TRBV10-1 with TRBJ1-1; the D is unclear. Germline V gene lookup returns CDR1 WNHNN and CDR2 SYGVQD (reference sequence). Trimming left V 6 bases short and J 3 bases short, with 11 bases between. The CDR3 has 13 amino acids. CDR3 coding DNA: TGCGCCAGCAGAAAGGGAGTCGACACTGAAGCTTTCTTT. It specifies CASRKGVDTEAFF.

CDR3: CASSLATDDTEAFF. CDR3 coding DNA: TGCGCCAGCAGCTTGGCGACAGACGACACTGAAGCTTTCTTT. The J gene is TRBJ1-1, the V gene TRBV5-1; tentatively, D is TRBD1 (5 bases). V dropped 0 bases and J dropped 3 bases, with 9 bases sitting between them. Per germline, CDR1 SGHRS and CDR2 YFSETQ. The CDR3 is made up of 14 amino acids.

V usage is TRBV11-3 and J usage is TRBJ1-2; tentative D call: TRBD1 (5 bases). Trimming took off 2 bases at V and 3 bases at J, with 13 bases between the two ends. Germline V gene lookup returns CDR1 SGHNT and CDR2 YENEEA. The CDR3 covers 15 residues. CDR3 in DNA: TGTGCCAGCAGCTTACAGGGCACTATCGACTATGGCTACACCTTC. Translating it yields CASSLQGTIDYGYTF.

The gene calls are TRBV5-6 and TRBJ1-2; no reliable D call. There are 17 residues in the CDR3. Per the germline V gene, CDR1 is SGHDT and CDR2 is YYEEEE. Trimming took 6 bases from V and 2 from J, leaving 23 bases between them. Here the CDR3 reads CASNNRREEDLNYGYTF. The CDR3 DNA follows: TGTGCCAGCAACAACCGACGAGAGGAGGACTTAAACTATGGCTACACCTTC.

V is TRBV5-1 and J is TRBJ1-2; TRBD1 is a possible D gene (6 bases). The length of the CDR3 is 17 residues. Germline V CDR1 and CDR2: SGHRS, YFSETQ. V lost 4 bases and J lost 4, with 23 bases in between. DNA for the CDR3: TGCGCCAGCAGCACCCGCCCCGGGGACACCTCGCTCTATGGCTACACCTTC. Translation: CASSTRPGDTSLYGYTF.

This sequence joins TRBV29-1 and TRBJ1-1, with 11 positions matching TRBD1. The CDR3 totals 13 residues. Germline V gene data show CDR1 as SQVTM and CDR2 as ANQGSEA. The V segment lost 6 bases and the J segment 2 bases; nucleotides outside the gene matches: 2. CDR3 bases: TGCAGCGTGAGGACAGGGGGCAACACTGAAGCTTTCTTT. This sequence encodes CSVRTGGNTEAFF.

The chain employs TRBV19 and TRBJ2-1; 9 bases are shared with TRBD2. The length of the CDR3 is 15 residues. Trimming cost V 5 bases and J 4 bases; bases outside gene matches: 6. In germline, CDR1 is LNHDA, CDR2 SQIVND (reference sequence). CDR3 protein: CASSLSGGHYNEQFF. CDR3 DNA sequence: TGTGCCAGTAGTCTTAGCGGGGGCCATTACAATGAGCAGTTCTTC.

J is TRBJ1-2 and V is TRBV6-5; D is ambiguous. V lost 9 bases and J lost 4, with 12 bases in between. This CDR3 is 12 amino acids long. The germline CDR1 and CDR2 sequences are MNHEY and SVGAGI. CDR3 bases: TGTGCCAGAGGAGATATGGTCTATGGCTACACCTTC. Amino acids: CARGDMVYGYTF.

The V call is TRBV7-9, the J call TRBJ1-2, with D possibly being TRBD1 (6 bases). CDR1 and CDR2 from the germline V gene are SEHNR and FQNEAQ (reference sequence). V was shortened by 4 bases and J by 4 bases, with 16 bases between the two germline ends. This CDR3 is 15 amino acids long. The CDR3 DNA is TGTGCCAGCAGCTCCAGGGGCGGGTGGGTCTATGGCTACACCTTC. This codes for CASSSRGGWVYGYTF.

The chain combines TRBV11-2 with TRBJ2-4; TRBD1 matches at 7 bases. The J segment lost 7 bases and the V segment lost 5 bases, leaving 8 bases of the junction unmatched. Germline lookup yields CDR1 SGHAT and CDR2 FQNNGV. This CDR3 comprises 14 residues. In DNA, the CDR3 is TGTGCCAGCAGCGCGCCGGGACAGCTTAACATTCAGTACTTC. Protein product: CASSAPGQLNIQYF.

For the CDR3, the DNA is TGTGCCAGCAGCGTAGGGGCAGGGGTGTACGAGCAGTACTTC. Residues: CASSVGAGVYEQYF. This chain joins TRBV9 and TRBJ2-7; possible D gene TRBD1, 6 bases. The germline V gene encodes CDR1 SGDLS and CDR2 YYNGEE. Trimming stripped 0 bases from V and 4 bases from J, with 11 bases between. The CDR3 covers 14 residues.

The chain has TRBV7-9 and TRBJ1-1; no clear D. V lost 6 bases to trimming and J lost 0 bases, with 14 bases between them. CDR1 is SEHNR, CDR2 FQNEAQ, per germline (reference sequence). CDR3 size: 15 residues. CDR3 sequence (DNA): TGTGCCAGCAGTCAATCCCGGAGTATGAACACTGAAGCTTTCTTT. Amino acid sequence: CASSQSRSMNTEAFF.

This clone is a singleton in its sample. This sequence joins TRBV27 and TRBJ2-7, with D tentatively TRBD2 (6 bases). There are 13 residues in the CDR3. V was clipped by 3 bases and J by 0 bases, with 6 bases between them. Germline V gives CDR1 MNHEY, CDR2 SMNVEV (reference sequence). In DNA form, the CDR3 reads TGTGCCAGCAGTTTGCGGGGCTCCTACGAGCAGTACTTC. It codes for CASSLRGSYEQYF.

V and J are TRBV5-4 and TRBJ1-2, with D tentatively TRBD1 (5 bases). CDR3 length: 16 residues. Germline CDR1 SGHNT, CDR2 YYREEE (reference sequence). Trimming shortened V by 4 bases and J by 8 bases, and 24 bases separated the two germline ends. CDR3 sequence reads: CASSLPIRGTLGGYTF. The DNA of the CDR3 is TGTGCCAGCAGCCTGCCTATAAGGGGAACTCTAGGGGGCTACACCTTC.

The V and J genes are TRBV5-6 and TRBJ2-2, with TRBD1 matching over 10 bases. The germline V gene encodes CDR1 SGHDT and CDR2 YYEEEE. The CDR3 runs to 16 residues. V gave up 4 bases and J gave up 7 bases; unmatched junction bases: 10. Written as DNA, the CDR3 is TGTGCCAGCAGCGGGGAAGGACAGGGGGAATACGGGGAGCTGTTTTTT. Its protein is CASSGEGQGEYGELFF. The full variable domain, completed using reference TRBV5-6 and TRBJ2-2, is DAGVTQSPTHLIKTRGQQVTLRCSPKSGHDTVSWYQQALGQGPQFIFQYYEEEERQRGNFPDRFSGHQFPNYSSELNVNALLLGDSALYLCASSGEGQGEYGELFFGEGSRLTVL.

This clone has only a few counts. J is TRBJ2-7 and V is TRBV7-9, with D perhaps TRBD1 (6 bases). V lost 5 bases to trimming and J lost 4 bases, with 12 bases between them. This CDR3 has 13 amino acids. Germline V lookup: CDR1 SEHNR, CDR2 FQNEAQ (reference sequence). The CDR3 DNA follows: TGTGCCAGCAGCCGGGACACCAGATACGAGCAGTACTTC. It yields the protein CASSRDTRYEQYF.

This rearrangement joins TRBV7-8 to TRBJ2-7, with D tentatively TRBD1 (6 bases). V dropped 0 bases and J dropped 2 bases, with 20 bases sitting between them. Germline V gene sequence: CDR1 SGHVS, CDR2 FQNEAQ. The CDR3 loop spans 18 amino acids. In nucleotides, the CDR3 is TGTGCCAGCAGCTTAGCTGGGTTGAGGGGGACATCCCCCTACGAGCAGTACTTC. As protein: CASSLAGLRGTSPYEQYF. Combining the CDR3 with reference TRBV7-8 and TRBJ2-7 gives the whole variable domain GAGVSQSPRYKVAKRGQDVALRCDPISGHVSLFWYQQALGQGPEFLTYFQNEAQLDKSGLPSDRFFAERPEGSVSTLKIQRTQQEDSAVYLCASSLAGLRGTSPYEQYFGPGTRLTVT.